Presented here are 2 T cell receptor beta chains from one specimen sequenced in a study of prognosis after radiotherapy for stage I lung cancer. Two rounds of multiplex PCR amplified TCR beta CDR3 from genomic DNA. Amplification in first-round PCR relied on primers specific to each TRBV and TRBJ gene. One entry per CDR3 protein results from TCRdb running MiXCR on the multiplex PCR reads. The sample holds over 50,000 distinct CDR3 sequences, over 30% seen once. The specimen was PBMCs, collected before or after stereotactic body radiation therapy (not recorded which). The receptor set was obtained from a donor over 45 with non-small cell lung cancer.

This clonotype was seen ten or more times. The rearrangement uses TRBV20-1 and TRBJ2-2; no firm D call. Germline-derived CDR1 and CDR2 are DFQATT and SNEGSKA (reference sequence). Trimming left V 6 bases short and J 2 bases short, with 19 bases between. The CDR3 length is 16 residues. CDR3 region: CSASSNQEFNTGELFF. DNA of the CDR3: TGCAGTGCCTCGTCTAATCAGGAGTTCAACACCGGGGAGCTGTTTTTT.

This clonotype was detected a few times. Since a much larger clone is just one base distant, this may be a read error. V usage is TRBV28 and J usage is TRBJ2-2, with TRBD2 identical over 9 bases. Germline V gene sequence: CDR1 MDHEN, CDR2 SYDVKM. CDR3 length: 16 residues. The CDR3 DNA follows: TGTGCCAGCGGGACCTTAGCGGGAGACCCCACCTGGGAGCTGTTTTTT. Its protein product is CASGTLAGDPTWELFF.